This T cell receptor beta chain stems from a study of monozygotic twins with inflammatory bowel disease. General study findings and limits: Relative to healthy twins, IBD patients had fewer clonotypes in common with others, a gap that was especially apparent with disease activity.

The template-switching step introduced UMIs that carried a 6-nucleotide sample barcode. TCRdb processed the 5' RACE reads again and assigns one entry to each CDR3 protein, with no DNA. In all, the sample yields about 350,000 distinct CDR3 sequences. About this clonotype: The antigen remains unidentified.

Sequencing was carried out using blood. The TCR comes from a human donor with ulcerative colitis or Crohn's disease, or a healthy co-twin of an affected twin (not recorded which).

CDR3 sequence reads: CSARPLAGGRNEQFF. This chain uses TRBV20-1 with TRBJ2-1; TCRdb names TRBD2, which stays unverified in the absence of DNA. The germline CDR1 and CDR2 sequences are DFQATT and SNEGSKA (reference sequence). CDR3 length equals 15 residues.